The sequence of this TCR beta chain was determined in a study of shared clonotypes between healthy human individuals. Investigators spread the genomic DNA of each subset evenly over several immunoSEQ plates. The method was immunoSEQ multiplex PCR; TCRdb's version includes in-frame clones alone and lacks a portion of them. The sample holds about 2 million clones, 85% to 95% seen once. Study-wide points: The genetic and exposure-history diversity represented was limited by few donors.

Turning to this clone: As yet, its antigen is unknown.

V dropped 8 bases and J dropped 6; count of bases not matched to a gene: 12. Germline assignment: CDR1 MNHNY and CDR2 SVGAGI (reference sequence). This CDR3 comprises 15 residues. V and J are TRBV6-6 and TRBJ2-1; 8 bases are shared with TRBD2. Source material: naive CD4+ T cells sorted from blood. Subset: CD45RA+ positively selected. The TCR originated in a man aged 18-30 years in good health. In DNA, the CDR3 is TGTGCCAGCGGGACGGGGGGGAACAGGGCCAATGAGCAGTTCTTC. Its translation is CASGTGGNRANEQFF.